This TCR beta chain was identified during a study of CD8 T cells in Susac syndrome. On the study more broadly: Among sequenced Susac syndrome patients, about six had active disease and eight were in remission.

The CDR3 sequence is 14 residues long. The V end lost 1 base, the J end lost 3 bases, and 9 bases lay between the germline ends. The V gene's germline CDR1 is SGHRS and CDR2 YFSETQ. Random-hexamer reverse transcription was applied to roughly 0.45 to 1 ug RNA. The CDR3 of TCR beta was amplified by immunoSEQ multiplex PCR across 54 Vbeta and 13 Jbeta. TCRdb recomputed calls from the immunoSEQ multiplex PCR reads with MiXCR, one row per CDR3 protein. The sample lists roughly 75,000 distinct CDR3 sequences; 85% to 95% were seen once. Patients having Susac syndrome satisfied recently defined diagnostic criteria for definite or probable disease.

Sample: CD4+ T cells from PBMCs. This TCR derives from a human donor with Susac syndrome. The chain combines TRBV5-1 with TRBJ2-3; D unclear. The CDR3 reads CASSLTPFTDTQYF. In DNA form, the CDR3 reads TGCGCCAGCAGCTTGACGCCGTTTACAGATACGCAGTATTTT.